The 8 T cell receptor beta chains below come from one sample, sequenced in a study of T cell changes during pregnancy in multiple sclerosis. This table comes from immunoSEQ multiplex PCR, and its TCRdb copy is limited to in-frame clones, with some not included. Seen here are 69,000 or so clones, over 75% observed once, and the top ten hold roughly 0.29%. Sequenced here: CD4+ T cells from peripheral blood mononuclear cells, sampled in the third trimester of pregnancy. Receptors were obtained from a female donor in good health, enrolled as a control in a pregnancy study.

In its sample, this clone was seen once. The chain's CDR3 is CASSTGRSSYNEQFF. In DNA form, the CDR3 reads TGTGCCAGCAGCACCGGAAGGAGCTCCTACAATGAGCAGTTCTTC. This chain connects TRBV6-6 to TRBJ2-1; D is uncertain. The CDR3 sequence is 15 residues long. The V and J ends lost 6 bases and 0 bases respectively, with 12 bases between them. Germline V lookup: CDR1 MNHNY, CDR2 SVGAGI (reference sequence).

V and J are TRBV19 and TRBJ2-5; D call uncertain. Germline V gene data show CDR1 as LNHDA and CDR2 as SQIVND (reference sequence). The CDR3 loop spans 12 amino acids. Trimming cost V 7 bases and J 4 bases, with 10 bases left between them. DNA for the CDR3: TGTGCCAGTAACTCGGGTCGAGAGACCCAGTACTTC. Translating gives CASNSGRETQYF.

The chain employs TRBV5-1 and TRBJ1-5; D is unresolved. The CDR3 is made up of 13 amino acids. Germline V lookup: CDR1 SGHRS, CDR2 YFSETQ. V lost 0 bases to trimming and J lost 4 bases, with 5 bases between them. CDR3 region: CASSLGRNQPQHF. Here the CDR3 DNA reads TGCGCCAGCAGCTTGGGGAGAAATCAGCCCCAGCATTTT. Full variable domain (remainder filled in from reference TRBV5-1 and TRBJ1-5): KAGVTQTPRYLIKTRGQQVTLSCSPISGHRSVSWYQQTPGQGLQFLFEYFSETQRNKGNFPGRFSGRQFSNSRSEMNVSTLELGDSALYLCASSLGRNQPQHFGDGTRLSIL.

The chain joins TRBV4-3 to TRBJ2-7; 10 bases line up with TRBD1. This CDR3 spans 16 amino acids. V was pared by 1 base and J by 2 bases, with 5 bases of the junction left unmatched. From germline, CDR1 is LGHNA and CDR2 YSLEER. The CDR3 loop is CASSQAPGQGTYEQYF. As DNA, the CDR3 is TGCGCCAGCAGCCAAGCCCCGGGACAGGGGACCTACGAGCAGTACTTC.

The V and J genes are TRBV12-5 and TRBJ1-4; 9 bases align to TRBD1. Losses at the gene ends were 0 bases for V and 7 bases for J; bases not matched to a gene: 9. Germline assignment: CDR1 LGHNT and CDR2 FRNRAP. The CDR3 consists of 17 residues. CDR3 sequence: CASGLVLTGGEGEKLFF. CDR3 in DNA: TGTGCTAGTGGTTTGGTTTTAACAGGGGGCGAGGGTGAAAAACTGTTTTTT. Complete variable domain (other parts from reference TRBV12-5 and TRBJ1-4): DARVTQTPRHKVTEMGQEVTMRCQPILGHNTVFWYRQTMMQGLELLAYFRNRAPLDDSGMPKDRFSAEMPDATLATLKIQPSEPRDSAVYFCASGLVLTGGEGEKLFFGSGTQLSVL.

This rearrangement joins TRBV11-1 to TRBJ2-3; 7 bases match TRBD1. Trimming took 5 bases from V and 5 from J; bases not matched to a gene: 7. The CDR3 contains 14 residues. The germline V gene encodes CDR1 SGHAT and CDR2 FQDESV (reference sequence). CDR3 coding DNA: TGTGCCAGCAGCGACAGGGCAGGGGGAGATACGCAGTATTTT. Its protein is CASSDRAGGDTQYF.

This clone came up once. The gene calls are TRBV30 and TRBJ2-3, with 12 nucleotides matching TRBD2. Germline CDR1 GTSNPN, CDR2 SVGIG (reference sequence). V lost 0 bases, J lost 6 bases, and 7 bases stayed unmatched. The CDR3 sequence is 16 residues long. In DNA form, the CDR3 reads TGTGCCTGGAGTGTACTAGCGGGGGGTCGTGGCGATACGCAGTATTTT. Translation: CAWSVLAGGRGDTQYF.

The chain uses TRBV6-5 and TRBJ2-7; TRBD1 agrees at 12 bases. In germline, CDR1 is MNHEY, CDR2 SVGAGI. This CDR3 is 16 amino acids long. The junction had 2 bases not matched to a gene; V was cut back by 0 bases and J by 2 bases. The CDR3 loop is CASSYSGQGAPYEQYF. The CDR3 region has the DNA TGTGCCAGCAGTTACTCGGGACAGGGGGCTCCCTACGAGCAGTACTTC.